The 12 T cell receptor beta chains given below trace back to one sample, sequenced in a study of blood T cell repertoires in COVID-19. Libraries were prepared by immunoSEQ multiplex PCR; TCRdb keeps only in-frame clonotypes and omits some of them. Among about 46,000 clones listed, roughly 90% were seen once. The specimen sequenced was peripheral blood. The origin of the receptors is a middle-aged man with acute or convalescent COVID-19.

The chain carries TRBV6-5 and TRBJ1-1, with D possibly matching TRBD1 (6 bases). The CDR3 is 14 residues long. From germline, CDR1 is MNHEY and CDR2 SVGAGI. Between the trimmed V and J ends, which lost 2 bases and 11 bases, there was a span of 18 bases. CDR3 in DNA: TGTGCCAGCAGTTACGACAGGAGCCGGGCGGTGGCTTTCTTT. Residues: CASSYDRSRAVAFF.

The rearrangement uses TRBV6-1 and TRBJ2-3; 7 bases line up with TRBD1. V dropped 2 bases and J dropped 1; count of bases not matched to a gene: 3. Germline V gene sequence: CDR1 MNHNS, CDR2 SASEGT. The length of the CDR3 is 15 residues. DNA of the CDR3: TGTGCCAGCAGTGAATACGACAGGGGCACAGATACGCAGTATTTT. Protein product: CASSEYDRGTDTQYF.

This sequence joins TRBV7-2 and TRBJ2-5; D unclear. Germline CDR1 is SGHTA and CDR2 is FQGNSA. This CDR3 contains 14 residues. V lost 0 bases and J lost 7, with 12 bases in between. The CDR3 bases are TGTGCCAGCAGCTTAGCTGGAGCGATCGTGACCCAGTACTTC. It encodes CASSLAGAIVTQYF.

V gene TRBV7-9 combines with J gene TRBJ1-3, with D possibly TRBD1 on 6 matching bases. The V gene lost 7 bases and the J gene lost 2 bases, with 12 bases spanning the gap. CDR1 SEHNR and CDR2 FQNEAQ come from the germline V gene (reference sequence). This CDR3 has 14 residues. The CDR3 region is CASNQGGAGNTIYF. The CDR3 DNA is TGTGCCAGCAACCAAGGGGGAGCTGGAAACACCATATATTTT.

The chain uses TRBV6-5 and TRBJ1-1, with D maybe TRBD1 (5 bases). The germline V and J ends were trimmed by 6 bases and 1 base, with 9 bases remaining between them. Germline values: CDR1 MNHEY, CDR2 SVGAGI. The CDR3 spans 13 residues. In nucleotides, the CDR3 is TGTGCCAGCAGCATGACAGAGAACACTGAAGCTTTCTTT. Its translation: CASSMTENTEAFF.

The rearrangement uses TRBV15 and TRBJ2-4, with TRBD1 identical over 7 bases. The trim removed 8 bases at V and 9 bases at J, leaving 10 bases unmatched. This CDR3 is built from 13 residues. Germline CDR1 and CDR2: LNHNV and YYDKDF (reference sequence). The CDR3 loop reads CATYQLGDSIQYF. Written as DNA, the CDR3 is TGTGCCACCTACCAATTGGGGGACAGCATTCAGTACTTC.

The CDR3: CSASPEGPGSGAFF. CDR3 sequence (DNA): TGCAGTGCTAGTCCTGAGGGCCCCGGGTCGGGAGCTTTCTTT. The genes are TRBV20-1 and TRBJ1-1, with D uncertain. Per the germline V gene, CDR1 is DFQATT and CDR2 is SNEGSKA (reference sequence). The V end lost 3 bases, the J end lost 10 bases, and 21 bases lay between the germline ends. The CDR3 covers 14 residues.

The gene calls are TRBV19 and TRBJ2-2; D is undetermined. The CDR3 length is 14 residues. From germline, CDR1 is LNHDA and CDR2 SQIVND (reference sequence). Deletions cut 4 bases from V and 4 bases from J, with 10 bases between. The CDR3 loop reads CASSRGSPTGELFF. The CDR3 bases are TGTGCCAGTAGTAGAGGCAGCCCCACCGGGGAGCTGTTTTTT.

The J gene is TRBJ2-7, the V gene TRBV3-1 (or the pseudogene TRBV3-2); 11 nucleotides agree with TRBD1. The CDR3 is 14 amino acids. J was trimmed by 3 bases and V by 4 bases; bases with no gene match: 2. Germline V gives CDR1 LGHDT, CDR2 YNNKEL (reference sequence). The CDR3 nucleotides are TGTGCCAGCAGCCTCGGGACAGGGGGCTACGAGCAGTACTTC. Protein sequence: CASSLGTGGYEQYF.

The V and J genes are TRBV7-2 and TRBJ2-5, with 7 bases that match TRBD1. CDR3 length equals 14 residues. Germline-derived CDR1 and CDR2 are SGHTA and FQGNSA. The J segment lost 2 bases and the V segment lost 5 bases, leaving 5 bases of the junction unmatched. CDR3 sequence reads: CASSPHRGQETQYF. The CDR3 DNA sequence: TGTGCCAGCAGCCCCCACAGGGGTCAAGAGACCCAGTACTTC.

CDR3 residues: CASSQDVGRVDGYTF. The CDR3 DNA is TGTGCCAGCAGCCAAGATGTAGGCCGGGTGGATGGCTACACCTTC. The V call is TRBV4-2, the J call TRBJ1-2; D call uncertain. The V end was cut by 0 bases, the J end by 6 bases, with 14 bases between. Germline V gene lookup returns CDR1 LGHNA and CDR2 YNFKEQ. The length of the CDR3 is 15 residues.

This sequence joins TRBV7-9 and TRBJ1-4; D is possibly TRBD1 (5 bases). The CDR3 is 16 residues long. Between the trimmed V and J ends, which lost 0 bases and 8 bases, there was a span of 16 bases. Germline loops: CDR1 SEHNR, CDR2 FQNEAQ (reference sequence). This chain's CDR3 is CASSLAMGGAVEKLFF. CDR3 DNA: TGTGCCAGCAGCTTAGCGATGGGGGGTGCAGTGGAAAAACTGTTTTTT.